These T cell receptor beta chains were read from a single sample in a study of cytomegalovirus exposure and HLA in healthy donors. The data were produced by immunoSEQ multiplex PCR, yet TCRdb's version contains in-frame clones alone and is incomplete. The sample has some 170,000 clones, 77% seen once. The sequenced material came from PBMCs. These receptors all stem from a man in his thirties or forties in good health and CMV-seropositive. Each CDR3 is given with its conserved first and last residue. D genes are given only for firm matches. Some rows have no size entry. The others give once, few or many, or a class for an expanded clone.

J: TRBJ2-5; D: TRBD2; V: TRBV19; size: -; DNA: TGTGCCAGTAGTATAGTTTCCGGGACTAGCGGGGGGACCCTCGAGACCCAGTACTTC; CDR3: CASSIVSGTSGGTLETQYF
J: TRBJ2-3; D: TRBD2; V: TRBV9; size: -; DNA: TGTGCCAGCAGCGTGATCCCTAGCGGGGGGGTGACAGATACGCAGTATTTT; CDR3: CASSVIPSGGVTDTQYF
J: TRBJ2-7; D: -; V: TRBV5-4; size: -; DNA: TGTGCCAGCAGCTTGGCAACTAGCAGAAACGAGCAGTACTTC; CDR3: CASSLATSRNEQYF
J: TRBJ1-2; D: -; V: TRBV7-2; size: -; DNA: TGTGCCAGCAGTCAGGAAGCCGTAACTAACTATGGCTACACCTTC; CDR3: CASSQEAVTNYGYTF
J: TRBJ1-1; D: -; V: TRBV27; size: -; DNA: TGTGCCAGCAGTTTAAATGGGGCGAACACTGAAGCTTTCTTT; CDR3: CASSLNGANTEAFF
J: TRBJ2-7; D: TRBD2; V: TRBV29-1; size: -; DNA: TGCAGCGCGAGCCCGGGAGGGGACTACGAGCAGTACTTC; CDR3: CSASPGGDYEQYF
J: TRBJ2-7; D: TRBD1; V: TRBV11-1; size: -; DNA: TGTGCCAGCAGTTCGCGCCGGGACAGGGGGGGCGAGCAGTACTTC; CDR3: CASSSRRDRGGEQYF
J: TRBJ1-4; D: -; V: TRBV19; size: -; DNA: TGTGCCAGTAGCCCCCCGCGGGGGGCGGTTGAAAAACTGTTTTTT; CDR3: CASSPPRGAVEKLFF
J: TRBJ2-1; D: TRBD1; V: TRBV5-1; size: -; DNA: TGCGCCAGCAGCTTGGGTGGGACAGGGGCCTCCTACAATGAGCAGTTCTTC; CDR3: CASSLGGTGASYNEQFF
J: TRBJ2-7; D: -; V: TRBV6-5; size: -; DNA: TGTGCCAGCAGTTACTCCCGATCGCTAGCCTACGAGCAGTACTTC; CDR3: CASSYSRSLAYEQYF
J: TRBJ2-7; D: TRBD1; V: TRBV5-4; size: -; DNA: TGTGCCAGCAGATATGGACAGGGCTCTGCCTACGAGCAGTACTTC; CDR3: CASRYGQGSAYEQYF
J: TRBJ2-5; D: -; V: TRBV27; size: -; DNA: TGTGCCAGCAGTTTAATTGCGGGGGCCCAAGAGACCCAGTACTTC; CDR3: CASSLIAGAQETQYF
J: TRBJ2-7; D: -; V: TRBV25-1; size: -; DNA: TGTGCCAGCAGTGATCCTCTAGCGTACGAGCAGTACTTC; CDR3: CASSDPLAYEQYF
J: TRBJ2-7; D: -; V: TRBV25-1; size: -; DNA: TGTGCCAGCAGTGGGGCCGGGACATCCTACGAGCAGTACTTC; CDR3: CASSGAGTSYEQYF
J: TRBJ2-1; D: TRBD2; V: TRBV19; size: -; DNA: TGTGCCAGTGGACTAGCGGGGGGTGGGGGACTCTACAATGAGCAGTTCTTC; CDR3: CASGLAGGGGLYNEQFF
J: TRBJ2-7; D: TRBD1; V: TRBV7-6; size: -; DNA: TGTGCCAGCAGCTTAGCATCGGACAGGGAAACAAACGAGCAGTACTTC; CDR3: CASSLASDRETNEQYF
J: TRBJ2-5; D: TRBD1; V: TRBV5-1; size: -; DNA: TGCGCCAGCAGCGTAGGGACAGTGGGAGAGACCCAGTACTTC; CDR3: CASSVGTVGETQYF
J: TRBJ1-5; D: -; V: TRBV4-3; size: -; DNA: TGCGCCAGCAGCCAAGACGGCAACGAGAGGCAGCCCCAGCATTTT; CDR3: CASSQDGNERQPQHF
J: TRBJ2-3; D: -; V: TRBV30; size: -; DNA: TGTGCCTGGAGTGTGAGGTGGGGCGACACAGATACGCAGTATTTT; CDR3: CAWSVRWGDTDTQYF
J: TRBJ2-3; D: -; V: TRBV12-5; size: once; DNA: TGTGCTAGTGGTTTGGGGGGCAGTCCTAACACAGATACGCAGTATTTT; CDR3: CASGLGGSPNTDTQYF
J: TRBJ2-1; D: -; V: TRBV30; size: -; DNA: TGTGCCTGGAGTATAAACAGGGAGAATGAGCAGTTCTTC; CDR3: CAWSINRENEQFF
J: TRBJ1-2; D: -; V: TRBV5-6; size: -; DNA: TGTGCCAGCAGCTCCGGGGGGGGGAGCTATGGCTACACCTTC; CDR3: CASSSGGGSYGYTF
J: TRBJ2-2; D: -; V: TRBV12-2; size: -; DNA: TGTGCAAGTCGCTTACCGGCCGGGGAGCTGTTTTTT; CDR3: CASRLPAGELFF
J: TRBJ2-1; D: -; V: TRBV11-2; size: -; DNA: TGTGCCAGCAGCTTACAGCCTAGCCACTCCTACAATGAGCAGTTCTTC; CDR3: CASSLQPSHSYNEQFF
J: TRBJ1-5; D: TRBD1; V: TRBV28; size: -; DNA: TGTGCCAGCACACGCCAACAGGGGAGGAATCAGCCCCAGCATTTT; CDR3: CASTRQQGRNQPQHF
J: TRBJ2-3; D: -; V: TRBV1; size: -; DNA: TGCACCAGCAGCTCCCACCTTCGGGGGAGGGATACGCAGTATTTT; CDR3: CTSSSHLRGRDTQYF